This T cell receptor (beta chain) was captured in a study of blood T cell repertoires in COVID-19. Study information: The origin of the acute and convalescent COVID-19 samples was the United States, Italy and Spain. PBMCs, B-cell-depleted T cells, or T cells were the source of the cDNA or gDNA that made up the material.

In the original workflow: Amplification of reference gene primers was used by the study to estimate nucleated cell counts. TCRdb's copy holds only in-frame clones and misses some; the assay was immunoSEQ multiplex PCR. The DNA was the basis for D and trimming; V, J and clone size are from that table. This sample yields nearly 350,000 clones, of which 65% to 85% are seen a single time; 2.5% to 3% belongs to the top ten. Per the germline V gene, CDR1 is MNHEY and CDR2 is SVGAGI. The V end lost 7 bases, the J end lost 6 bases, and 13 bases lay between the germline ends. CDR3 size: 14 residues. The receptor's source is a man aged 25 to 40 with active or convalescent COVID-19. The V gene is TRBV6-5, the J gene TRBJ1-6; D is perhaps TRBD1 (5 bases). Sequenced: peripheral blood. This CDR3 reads CASTRQNPNSPLHF. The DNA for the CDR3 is TGTGCCAGCACCAGACAGAACCCTAATTCACCCCTCCACTTT.